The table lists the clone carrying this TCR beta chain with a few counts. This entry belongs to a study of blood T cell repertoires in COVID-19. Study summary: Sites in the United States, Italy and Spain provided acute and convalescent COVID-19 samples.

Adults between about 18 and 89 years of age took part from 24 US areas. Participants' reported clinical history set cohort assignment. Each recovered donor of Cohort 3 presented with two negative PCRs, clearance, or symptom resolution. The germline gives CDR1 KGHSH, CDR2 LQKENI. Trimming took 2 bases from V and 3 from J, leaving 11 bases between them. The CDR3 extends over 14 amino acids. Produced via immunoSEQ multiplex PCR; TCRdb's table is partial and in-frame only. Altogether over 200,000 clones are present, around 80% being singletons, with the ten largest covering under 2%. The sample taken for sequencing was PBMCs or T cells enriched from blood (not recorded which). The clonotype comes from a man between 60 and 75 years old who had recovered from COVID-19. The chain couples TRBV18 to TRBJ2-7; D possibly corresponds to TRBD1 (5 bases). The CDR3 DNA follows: TGTGCCAGCTCACCAGGCAGGGAAAGCTACGAGCAGTACTTC. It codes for CASSPGRESYEQYF.